The rows below give T cell receptor beta chains drawn from one sample of a study of shared clonotypes between healthy human individuals. The table came from immunoSEQ multiplex PCR; TCRdb's copy has only in-frame clones and leaves some out. The top ten clones hold over 0.09% of a sample with hundreds of thousands of clones, 85% to 95% of them seen once. The source material was naive CD8+ T cells sorted from blood. These receptors were collected from a woman in her 30s in good health. Both conserved end residues are part of each CDR3. Clone size is given for some rows only: seen once, a few or many times, or a class if the clone is expanded.

j_call: TRBJ1-1; v_call: TRBV4-1; clone_size: NA; cdr3_aa: CASSQGQLMMNTEAFF
j_call: TRBJ2-2; v_call: TRBV2; clone_size: NA; cdr3_aa: CASSEAGWTSGITGELFF
j_call: TRBJ2-7; v_call: TRBV5-1; clone_size: NA; cdr3_aa: CASSFRPGGEQYF
j_call: TRBJ1-5; v_call: TRBV11-2; clone_size: NA; cdr3_aa: CASSLDHSGVRQPQHF
j_call: TRBJ2-7; v_call: TRBV11-2; clone_size: NA; cdr3_aa: CASSLAAGATGEQYF
j_call: TRBJ2-1; v_call: TRBV29-1; clone_size: NA; cdr3_aa: CSVDRDRGNNEQFF
j_call: TRBJ2-2; v_call: TRBV5-1; clone_size: NA; cdr3_aa: CASSLPSHGAGNTGELFF
j_call: TRBJ2-7; v_call: TRBV15; clone_size: NA; cdr3_aa: CATSRDQGYEQYF
j_call: TRBJ2-4; v_call: TRBV6-5; clone_size: NA; cdr3_aa: CASLRGDRANIQYF
j_call: TRBJ2-5; v_call: TRBV11-2; clone_size: NA; cdr3_aa: CASSPLRANQETQYF
j_call: TRBJ2-7; v_call: TRBV27; clone_size: NA; cdr3_aa: CASSLQSVAGASYEQYF
j_call: TRBJ2-7; v_call: TRBV7-9; clone_size: NA; cdr3_aa: CASSGHGQLVYEQYF
j_call: TRBJ2-7; v_call: TRBV28; clone_size: NA; cdr3_aa: CASSLGLAGGEQYF
j_call: TRBJ1-1; v_call: TRBV15; clone_size: NA; cdr3_aa: CATSLDRDTEAFF
j_call: TRBJ2-7; v_call: TRBV10-3; clone_size: NA; cdr3_aa: CAIKATGFYEQYF
j_call: TRBJ2-7; v_call: TRBV11-2; clone_size: NA; cdr3_aa: CASSWARDYEQYF
j_call: TRBJ1-2; v_call: TRBV18; clone_size: NA; cdr3_aa: CASSPVPGTEFFFSYGYTF
j_call: TRBJ1-1; v_call: TRBV4-2; clone_size: NA; cdr3_aa: CASSQDPFTNTEAFF
j_call: TRBJ2-7; v_call: TRBV4-2; clone_size: NA; cdr3_aa: CASSQDPGLSIEQYF
j_call: TRBJ2-7; v_call: TRBV7-9; clone_size: NA; cdr3_aa: CASKVGESIEQYF
j_call: TRBJ2-7; v_call: TRBV6-5; clone_size: NA; cdr3_aa: CASSYSHEQYF
j_call: TRBJ1-1; v_call: TRBV9; clone_size: NA; cdr3_aa: CASSITGENTEAFF
j_call: TRBJ2-7; v_call: TRBV19; clone_size: NA; cdr3_aa: CASSDSGTVGEQYF
j_call: TRBJ2-7; v_call: TRBV4-1; clone_size: NA; cdr3_aa: CASSPSPGELFYEQYF
j_call: TRBJ2-3; v_call: TRBV6-5; clone_size: NA; cdr3_aa: CASTRQGFETDTQYF
j_call: TRBJ1-5; v_call: TRBV19; clone_size: once; cdr3_aa: CASSPGQFERWPQHF
j_call: TRBJ2-7; v_call: TRBV7-9; clone_size: NA; cdr3_aa: CASSLGRGTYEQYF
j_call: TRBJ2-7; v_call: TRBV7-9; clone_size: NA; cdr3_aa: CASSLIYEQYF
j_call: TRBJ2-7; v_call: TRBV15; clone_size: NA; cdr3_aa: CATSSDSRRPYEQYF
j_call: TRBJ2-7; v_call: TRBV5-5; clone_size: once; cdr3_aa: CASSFTGPYEQYF
j_call: TRBJ2-1; v_call: TRBV19; clone_size: NA; cdr3_aa: CASNSGATSGRGYNEQFF
j_call: TRBJ2-7; v_call: TRBV7-3; clone_size: NA; cdr3_aa: CASSLKLHGAGEQYF